This T cell receptor (beta chain) emerged from a study of memory CD4+ T cells and cytomegalovirus serostatus. Study-level background: Healthy Belgian adult donors included several CMV-positive and about two dozen CMV-negative people. The study, taken as a whole, reports: Of 150 to 200 reported CMV TCRbeta sequences, 65 to 85 were found in memory CD4+ repertoires.

Authors' processing steps: After removing out-of-frame reads, 2,204,828 distinct TCRbeta sequences remained. Produced via immunoSEQ multiplex PCR; TCRdb's table is partial and in-frame only. The D gene and trimming were derived from the DNA, and the V and J assignments and clone size from that table. The data contain some 29,000 clones, 65% to 80% of them singletons. Turning to this clone: The target antigen is unknown.

This CDR3 is 16 amino acids long. Germline CDR1 is SGHAT and CDR2 is FQDESV (reference sequence). The V and J ends lost 2 bases and 0 bases, in that order; junction bases with no gene match: 4. The sort gate was single viable CD3+CD4+CD8-CD45RO+ cells for memory CD4+ T cells. Serum IgG to CMV pp150, pp28, p38 and p52 defined serostatus. Sequences were obtained from memory CD4+ T cells from blood. The rearrangement joins TRBV11-1 to TRBJ2-5; 9 bases align to TRBD2. The clonotype was recovered from an adult in good health and CMV-seronegative. Some clones in this sample may be carry-over from other donors' samples. CDR3 sequence reads: CASSLFGGGDQETQYF. The CDR3, as DNA: TGTGCCAGCAGCTTATTTGGCGGGGGGGACCAAGAGACCCAGTACTTC.